A single sample gave rise to the 19 T cell receptor beta chains below, sequenced in a study of cytomegalovirus exposure and HLA in healthy donors. Primers included in the PCR were 60 Vbeta and 13 Jbeta primers. Sequenced by immunoSEQ multiplex PCR; TCRdb stores in-frame clones only, minus some. The data contain approximately 210,000 clones, approximately 87% of them singletons. Sequencing was performed on PBMCs. The receptors derive from a man younger than 40 in good health and CMV-seronegative.

The chain couples TRBV7-2 to TRBJ2-3, with TRBD1 identical over 7 bases. The CDR3 loop spans 16 amino acids. J lost 2 bases, V lost 3 bases, and 8 bases had no gene match. Germline loops: CDR1 SGHTA, CDR2 FQGNSA. CDR3 DNA sequence: TGTGCCAGCAGCTTCCCGACAGGGACCCCCACAGATACGCAGTATTTT. As protein: CASSFPTGTPTDTQYF.

The chain couples TRBV4-3 to TRBJ2-6; 7 positions match TRBD1. This CDR3 contains 19 residues. V gave up 2 bases and J gave up 0 bases; unmatched junction bases: 10. Per the germline V gene, CDR1 is LGHNA and CDR2 is YSLEER. CDR3: CASSQSGTALASGANVLTF. The CDR3 DNA sequence: TGCGCCAGCAGCCAATCCGGGACAGCGCTAGCCTCTGGGGCCAACGTCCTGACTTTC.

On this clone itself: Its ends do not fully match the called genes, so a read error is possible. V gene TRBV7-9 combines with J gene TRBJ2-7; TRBD1 matches 8 bases. The CDR3 totals 13 residues. Germline CDR1 SEHNR, CDR2 FQNEAQ (reference sequence). DNA of the CDR3: TGTTCCAGCAGCTTAGGGGACAGGTACGAGCAGTACTTC. Translating it yields CSSSLGDRYEQYF.

This clone was observed a single time. This chain links TRBV18 with TRBJ1-2; D is unresolved. The V end lost 4 bases, the J end lost 2 bases, and 11 bases lay between the germline ends. Germline-derived CDR1 and CDR2 are KGHSH and LQKENI. This CDR3 spans 14 amino acids. This CDR3 reads CASSRAGENYGYTF. The CDR3, as DNA: TGTGCCAGCTCACGAGCCGGGGAAAACTATGGCTACACCTTC.

The rearrangement uses TRBV15 and TRBJ2-7; 9 bases agree with TRBD1. CDR3 length: 14 amino acids. V dropped 3 bases and J dropped 5; count of bases not matched to a gene: 5. The V gene's germline CDR1 is LNHNV and CDR2 YYDKDF (reference sequence). The CDR3: CATSSGTGLNEQYF. The DNA of the CDR3 is TGTGCCACCAGCAGCGGGACAGGGCTGAACGAGCAGTACTTC.

The chain joins TRBV29-1 to TRBJ1-4, with a weak D call TRBD1 (5 bases). The CDR3 covers 12 residues. Germline V gives CDR1 SQVTM, CDR2 ANQGSEA. Between the trimmed V and J ends, which lost 3 bases and 4 bases, there was a span of 6 bases. The CDR3, as DNA: TGCAGCGTTGACCAGGGTAATGAAAAACTGTTTTTT. This translates into CSVDQGNEKLFF.

This clone has just one count. V gene TRBV27 combines with J gene TRBJ2-5; TRBD2 might be the D (5 bases). Per germline, CDR1 MNHEY and CDR2 SMNVEV (reference sequence). The CDR3 covers 11 residues. V was shortened by 8 bases and J by 1 base, with 5 bases between the two germline ends. In DNA form, the CDR3 reads TGTGCCAGCGGACTCCAAGAGACCCAGTACTTC. It is translated as CASGLQETQYF.

This chain connects TRBV6-1 to TRBJ1-4, with 11 bases fitting TRBD1. Germline values: CDR1 MNHNS, CDR2 SASEGT. This CDR3 comprises 15 residues. With 8 bases clipped from V and 5 bases from J, the junction kept 7 bases outside the gene matches. CDR3 in DNA: TGTGCCAGCTTGGACTGGGACAGGGGGAATGAAAAACTGTTTTTT. Its translation is CASLDWDRGNEKLFF.

Written as DNA, the CDR3 is TGTGCCAGTAGTCCTACAGGGCAAGTCTCTGGAAACACCATATATTTT. Protein sequence: CASSPTGQVSGNTIYF. V is TRBV19 and J is TRBJ1-3; TRBD1 might be the D (6 bases). The V gene's germline CDR1 is LNHDA and CDR2 SQIVND (reference sequence). This CDR3 region has 16 residues. Trimming shortened V by 5 bases and J by 0 bases, and 14 bases separated the two germline ends.

V usage is TRBV7-9 and J usage is TRBJ1-2; tentatively, D is TRBD1 (5 bases). The germline gives CDR1 SEHNR, CDR2 FQNEAQ (reference sequence). V dropped 1 base and J dropped 1 base, with 10 bases sitting between them. CDR3 length equals 15 residues. The DNA of the CDR3 is TGTGCCAGCAGCTTAGGGTCAGGGAATAACTATGGCTACACCTTC. Encoded protein: CASSLGSGNNYGYTF.

The chain employs TRBV15 and TRBJ1-2; TRBD1 matches 12 bases. The CDR3 has 18 residues. Germline loops: CDR1 LNHNV, CDR2 YYDKDF (reference sequence). V lost 2 bases, J lost 5 bases, and 12 bases stayed unmatched. DNA of the CDR3: TGTGCCACCAGCAGATCTGGGACAGGGGGCGGGTCGACTTATGGCTACACCTTC. As protein: CATSRSGTGGGSTYGYTF.

The chain combines TRBV2 with TRBJ2-1; 8 nucleotides agree with TRBD2. The CDR3 loop spans 16 amino acids. Germline V gene lookup returns CDR1 SNHLY and CDR2 FYNNEI. J gave up 1 base and V 11 bases, and 13 bases lay outside the gene matches. CDR3 loop: CAGRAGGGLSYNEQFF. Here the CDR3 DNA reads TGTGCCGGGCGGGCCGGGGGGGGGCTATCCTACAATGAGCAGTTCTTC.

The chain carries TRBV7-8 and TRBJ1-5; TRBD1 matches 9 bases. J lost 0 bases, V lost 4 bases, and 10 bases had no gene match. CDR1 is SGHVS and CDR2 is FQNEAQ in the germline V gene. The CDR3 extends over 18 amino acids. The CDR3 DNA sequence: TGTGCCAGCAGCTCCGACGTAGGACAGGGGAATAGCAATCAGCCCCAGCATTTT. Translation: CASSSDVGQGNSNQPQHF. The complete variable domain, with remaining parts taken from reference TRBV7-8 and TRBJ1-5, reads GAGVSQSPRYKVAKRGQDVALRCDPISGHVSLFWYQQALGQGPEFLTYFQNEAQLDKSGLPSDRFFAERPEGSVSTLKIQRTQQEDSAVYLCASSSDVGQGNSNQPQHFGDGTRLSIL.

The gene calls are TRBV14 and TRBJ2-1; 9 positions match TRBD2. CDR1 SGHDN and CDR2 FVKESK come from the germline V gene. The CDR3 loop spans 17 amino acids. V dropped 4 bases and J dropped 1; count of bases not matched to a gene: 8. The CDR3 spells CASSPRALAGSYNEQFF. The CDR3 DNA reads as TGTGCCAGCAGCCCGAGGGCCCTAGCGGGGTCCTACAATGAGCAGTTCTTC. The whole variable domain, filled in from reference TRBV14 and TRBJ2-1, reads EAGVTQFPSHSVIEKGQTVTLRCDPISGHDNLYWYRRVMGKEIKFLLHFVKESKQDESGMPNNRFLAERTGGTYSTLKVQPAELEDSGVYFCASSPRALAGSYNEQFFGPGTRLTVL.

The J gene is TRBJ1-5, the V gene TRBV18, with D perhaps TRBD1 (6 bases). V gave up 3 bases and J gave up 0 bases, with 12 bases separating them. The length of the CDR3 is 16 residues. Germline lookup yields CDR1 KGHSH and CDR2 LQKENI. The CDR3 loop is CASSPQQGYSNQPQHF. The DNA of the CDR3 is TGTGCCAGCTCACCGCAGCAGGGGTATAGCAATCAGCCCCAGCATTTT.

The genes are TRBV9 and TRBJ1-6; 9 bases align to TRBD1. The CDR3 is 16 residues long. J lost 5 bases, V lost 4 bases, and 7 bases had no gene match. CDR1 is SGDLS and CDR2 is YYNGEE in the germline V gene. CDR3 loop: CASSPGGTGHNSPLHF. The CDR3 region has the DNA TGTGCCAGCAGCCCAGGCGGGACAGGGCATAATTCACCCCTCCACTTT.

The chain joins TRBV6-6 to TRBJ1-1, with a tentative D call TRBD1 (6 bases). Between the trimmed V and J ends, which lost 5 bases and 1 base, there was a span of 8 bases. This CDR3 contains 13 residues. Looked up from germline, CDR1 is MNHNY and CDR2 is SVGAGI (reference sequence). The CDR3 is CASSQTGNTEAFF. CDR3 sequence (DNA): TGTGCCAGCAGTCAGACAGGGAACACTGAAGCTTTCTTT.

This clone was seen a handful of times. This chain connects TRBV6-5 to TRBJ1-2; possibly TRBD1 for D (6 bases). The CDR3 has 15 residues. Germline assignment: CDR1 MNHEY and CDR2 SVGAGI. V gave up 2 bases and J gave up 8 bases, with 18 bases separating them. The CDR3 sequence: CASSYRGGDKRGYTF. In nucleotides, the CDR3 is TGTGCCAGCAGTTACCGTGGGGGGGACAAGCGGGGCTACACCTTC.

The genes are TRBV5-1 and TRBJ2-7; 9 nucleotides align to TRBD1. This CDR3 is built from 14 residues. Germline loops: CDR1 SGHRS, CDR2 YFSETQ. Trimming cost V 0 bases and J 7 bases; bases outside gene matches: 5. CDR3 in amino acids: CASSLATGGTEQYF. Here the CDR3 DNA reads TGCGCCAGCAGCTTGGCGACAGGGGGAACAGAGCAGTACTTC.